The clone carrying this T cell receptor (beta chain) occurred a few times. Antigen: not known. The data were taken from a study of post-analysis software for immune sequencing data. Study-wide points: When compared against controls, multiple sclerosis patients showed significantly lower normalized Chao1 diversity. Strong co-clustering by F measure was seen for same-batch samples. A handful of TRBV segments appeared more often in patients than in controls, and TRBV5-6, TRBV5-1 and TRBV20-1 were among these.

Trimming shortened V by 5 bases and J by 4 bases, and 18 bases separated the two germline ends. The CDR3 runs to 15 residues. Germline loops: CDR1 SGHRS, CDR2 YFSETQ. Unique-molecular-identifier-tagged TCR beta cDNA libraries were used. In TCRdb, the PCR reads were re-called with MiXCR into one record per CDR3 protein. Here the sample spans some 260,000 distinct CDR3 sequences, around 34% being singletons. V is TRBV5-1 and J is TRBJ2-5; D possibly corresponds to TRBD1 (6 bases). The sequence was collected from a girl aged 5 to 17 with multiple sclerosis. Material: blood. The DNA for the CDR3 is TGCGCCAGCAGTCTAGACAGGCCCGCACGAGAGACCCAGTACTTC. Amino acid sequence: CASSLDRPARETQYF.